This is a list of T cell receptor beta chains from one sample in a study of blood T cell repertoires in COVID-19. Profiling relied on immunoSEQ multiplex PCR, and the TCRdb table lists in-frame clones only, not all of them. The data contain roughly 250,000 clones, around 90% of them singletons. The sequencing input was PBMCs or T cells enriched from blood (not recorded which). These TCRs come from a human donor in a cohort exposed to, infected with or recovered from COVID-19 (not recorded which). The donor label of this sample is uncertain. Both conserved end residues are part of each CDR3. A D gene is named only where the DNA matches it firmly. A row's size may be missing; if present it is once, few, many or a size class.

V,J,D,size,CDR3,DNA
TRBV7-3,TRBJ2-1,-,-,CASSADSPTYNEQFF,TGTGCCAGCAGCGCGGACAGTCCAACCTACAATGAGCAGTTCTTC
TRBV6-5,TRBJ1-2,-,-,CASGTGDYGYTF,TGTGCCAGTGGAACGGGGGACTATGGCTACACCTTC
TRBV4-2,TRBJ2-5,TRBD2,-,CASSQAGGVKTQYF,TGTGCCAGCAGCCAAGCCGGGGGGGTAAAGACCCAGTACTTC
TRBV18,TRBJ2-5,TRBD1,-,CASSLTGGRQETQYF,TGTGCCAGCTCACTGACAGGGGGTCGTCAAGAGACCCAGTACTTC
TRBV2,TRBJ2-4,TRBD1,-,CASHGTGGNIQYF,TGTGCCAGCCACGGGACAGGGGGTAACATTCAGTACTTC
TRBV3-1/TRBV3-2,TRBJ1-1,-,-,CASSQDGEEGRGTEAFF,TGTGCCAGCAGCCAAGATGGCGAGGAGGGTAGGGGCACTGAAGCTTTCTTT
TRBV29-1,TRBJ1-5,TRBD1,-,CSVQTGPTAGPQHF,TGCAGCGTCCAGACAGGGCCAACGGCCGGACCCCAGCATTTT
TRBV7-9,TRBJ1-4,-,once,CASTATNEKLFF,TGTGCGAGTACGGCGACTAATGAAAAACTGTTTTTT
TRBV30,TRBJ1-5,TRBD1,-,CASSSGTGGFYSNQPQHF,TGTGCCTCGTCCTCCGGGACAGGGGGTTTTTATAGCAATCAGCCCCAGCATTTT
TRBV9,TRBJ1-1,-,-,CASSVSAGADEAFF,TGTGCCAGCAGCGTATCGGCAGGGGCGGATGAAGCTTTCTTT
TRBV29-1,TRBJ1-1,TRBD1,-,CSATGGSHTEAFF,TGCAGCGCCACAGGGGGAAGCCACACTGAAGCTTTCTTT
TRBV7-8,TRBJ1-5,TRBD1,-,CASSLGRQGGGNQPQHF,TGTGCCAGCAGCTTAGGCCGACAGGGGGGAGGCAATCAGCCCCAGCATTTT
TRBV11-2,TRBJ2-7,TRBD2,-,CASSFLAGGPYEQYF,TGTGCCAGCAGCTTTCTGGCGGGGGGGCCCTACGAGCAGTACTTC
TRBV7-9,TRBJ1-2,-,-,CASSSSVGGHGYTF,TGTGCCAGCAGCTCTTCCGTAGGGGGACATGGCTACACCTTC
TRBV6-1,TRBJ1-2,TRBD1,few,CASRTTGFNGYTF,TGTGCCAGCAGGACGACAGGGTTCAATGGCTACACCTTC
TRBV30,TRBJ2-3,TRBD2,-,CAWSAGLAGGTQYF,TGTGCCTGGAGCGCGGGACTAGCGGGGGGGACGCAGTATTTT
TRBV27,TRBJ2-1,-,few,CASSYKGPMGRFEQFF,TGTGCCAGCAGTTACAAAGGGCCGATGGGGCGTTTTGAGCAGTTCTTC
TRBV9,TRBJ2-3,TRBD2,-,CASSPSGGVFTDTQYF,TGTGCCAGCAGCCCTAGCGGGGGGGTTTTCACAGATACGCAGTATTTT
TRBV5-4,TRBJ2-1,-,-,CASSGGAFYNEQFF,TGTGCCAGCAGCGGGGGGGCCTTCTACAATGAGCAGTTCTTC
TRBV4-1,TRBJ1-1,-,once,CASSQGGGPTEAFF,TGCGCCAGCAGCCAAGGGGGGGGGCCAACTGAAGCTTTCTTT
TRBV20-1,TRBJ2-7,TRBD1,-,CSASSQGPPYEQYF,TGCAGTGCTAGTTCACAGGGGCCCCCCTACGAGCAGTACTTC
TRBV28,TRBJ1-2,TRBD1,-,CASSPPGQGAYGYTF,TGTGCCAGCAGTCCCCCCGGACAGGGGGCTTATGGCTACACCTTC
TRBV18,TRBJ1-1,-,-,CASSPPGYRLIPNTEAFF,TGTGCCAGCTCACCACCGGGGTACAGGCTAATTCCGAACACTGAAGCTTTCTTT
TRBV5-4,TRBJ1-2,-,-,CASSLEGNYGYTF,TGTGCCAGCAGCTTGGAGGGGAACTATGGCTACACCTTC
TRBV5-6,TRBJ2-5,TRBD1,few,CASSLDRGQGQETQYF,TGTGCCAGCAGCTTGGACAGGGGGCAGGGCCAAGAGACCCAGTACTTC
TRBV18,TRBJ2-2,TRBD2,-,CASSPPGLAGELFF,TGTGCCAGCTCACCTCCGGGACTAGCCGGGGAGCTGTTTTTT
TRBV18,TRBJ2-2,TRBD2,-,CASSPLGGGRNTGELFF,TGTGCCAGCTCACCCCTTGGCGGGGGTCGGAACACCGGGGAGCTGTTTTTT
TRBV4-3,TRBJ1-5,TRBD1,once,CASSLGTGLNQPQHF,TGCGCCAGCAGCCTTGGGACAGGTTTGAATCAGCCCCAGCATTTT
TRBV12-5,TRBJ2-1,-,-,CASGALGNEQFF,TGTGCTAGTGGTGCCCTAGGCAATGAGCAGTTCTTC
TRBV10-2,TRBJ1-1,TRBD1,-,CASTMTGGSTEAFF,TGCGCCAGCACCATGACAGGGGGAAGCACTGAAGCTTTCTTT
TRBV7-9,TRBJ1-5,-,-,CASSLVPRQSNQPQHF,TGTGCCAGCAGCTTAGTTCCCCGACAGAGCAATCAGCCCCAGCATTTT
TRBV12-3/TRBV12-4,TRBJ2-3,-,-,CASSLVADTQYF,TGTGCCAGCAGTTTAGTAGCCGATACGCAGTATTTT
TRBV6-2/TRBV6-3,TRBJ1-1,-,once,CASSYLASTEAFF,TGTGCCAGCAGTTACCTGGCTTCGACTGAAGCTTTCTTT
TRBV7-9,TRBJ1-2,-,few,CASSLGPGGYTF,TGTGCCAGCAGCTTAGGCCCGGGGGGCTACACCTTC
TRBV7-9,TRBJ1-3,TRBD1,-,CASSRQGANSGNTIYF,TGTGCCAGCAGCCGCCAGGGGGCCAACTCTGGAAACACCATATATTTT
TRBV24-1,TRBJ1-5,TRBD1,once,CATSDPGQGGRGSNQPQHF,TGTGCCACCAGTGACCCTGGACAGGGAGGGCGTGGGTCCAATCAGCCCCAGCATTTT
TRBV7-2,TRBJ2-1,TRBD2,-,CASSLALAGGQNEQFF,TGTGCCAGCAGCTTAGCGCTGGCGGGGGGGCAGAATGAGCAGTTCTTC
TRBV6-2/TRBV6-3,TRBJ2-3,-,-,CASSTTGWGVKDTQYF,TGTGCCAGCAGTACTACAGGGTGGGGCGTAAAAGATACGCAGTATTTT
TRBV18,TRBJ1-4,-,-,CASSPTSTNEKLFF,TGTGCCAGCTCACCCACATCAACTAATGAAAAACTGTTTTTT
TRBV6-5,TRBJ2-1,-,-,CASNHGVDNEQFF,TGTGCCAGCAACCACGGAGTTGACAATGAGCAGTTCTTC
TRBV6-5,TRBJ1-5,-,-,CASKRDGGPQHF,TGTGCCAGCAAAAGAGACGGAGGGCCCCAGCATTTT
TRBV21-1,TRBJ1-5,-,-,CASSRDRGYDSNQPQHF,TGTGCCAGCAGCAGGGACAGGGGTTACGATAGCAATCAGCCCCAGCATTTT
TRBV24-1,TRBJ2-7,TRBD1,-,CATSDSGTDYEQYF,TGTGCCACCAGTGATTCGGGGACAGACTACGAGCAGTACTTC
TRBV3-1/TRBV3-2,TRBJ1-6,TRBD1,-,CASGGRDRRSPLHF,TGTGCCAGCGGGGGGAGGGACAGGCGTTCACCCCTCCACTTT
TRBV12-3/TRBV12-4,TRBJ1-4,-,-,CASSLGQYEKLFF,TGTGCCAGCAGTTTAGGACAGTATGAAAAACTGTTTTTT
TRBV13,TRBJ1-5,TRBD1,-,CASSRGQGGQPQHF,TGTGCCAGCAGCCGAGGACAGGGTGGTCAGCCCCAGCATTTT
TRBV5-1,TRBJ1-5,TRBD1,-,CASSLGGQGNQPQHF,TGCGCCAGCAGCTTGGGGGGACAGGGTAATCAGCCCCAGCATTTT
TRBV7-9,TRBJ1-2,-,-,CASSLTSGEEGYTF,TGTGCCAGCAGCTTGACTTCGGGTGAGGAGGGCTACACCTTC
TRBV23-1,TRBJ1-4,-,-,CASSQSGDTYDEKLFF,TGCGCCAGCAGTCAATCCGGGGACACCTACGATGAAAAACTGTTTTTT
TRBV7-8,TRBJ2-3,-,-,CASSLERAGFLADTQYF,TGTGCCAGCAGCTTAGAAAGGGCGGGGTTCCTCGCAGATACGCAGTATTTT
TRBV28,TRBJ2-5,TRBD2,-,CASSLFRGGRGETQYF,TGTGCCAGCAGTTTATTCCGGGGGGGCCGGGGAGAGACCCAGTACTTC
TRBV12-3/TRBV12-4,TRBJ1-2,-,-,CASSFHGEDGYTF,TGTGCCAGCAGTTTTCACGGGGAGGATGGCTACACCTTC
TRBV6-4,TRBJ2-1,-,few,CASSEEIGNSNEQFF,TGTGCCAGCAGTGAAGAGATCGGCAACAGCAATGAGCAGTTCTTC
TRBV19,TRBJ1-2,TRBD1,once,CASRRTGGLNNYGYTF,TGTGCCAGTAGAAGGACAGGGGGGTTAAATAACTATGGCTACACCTTC
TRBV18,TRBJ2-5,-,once,CASSPRGLGGQTQYF,TGTGCCAGCTCACCACGAGGATTGGGGGGACAGACCCAGTACTTC